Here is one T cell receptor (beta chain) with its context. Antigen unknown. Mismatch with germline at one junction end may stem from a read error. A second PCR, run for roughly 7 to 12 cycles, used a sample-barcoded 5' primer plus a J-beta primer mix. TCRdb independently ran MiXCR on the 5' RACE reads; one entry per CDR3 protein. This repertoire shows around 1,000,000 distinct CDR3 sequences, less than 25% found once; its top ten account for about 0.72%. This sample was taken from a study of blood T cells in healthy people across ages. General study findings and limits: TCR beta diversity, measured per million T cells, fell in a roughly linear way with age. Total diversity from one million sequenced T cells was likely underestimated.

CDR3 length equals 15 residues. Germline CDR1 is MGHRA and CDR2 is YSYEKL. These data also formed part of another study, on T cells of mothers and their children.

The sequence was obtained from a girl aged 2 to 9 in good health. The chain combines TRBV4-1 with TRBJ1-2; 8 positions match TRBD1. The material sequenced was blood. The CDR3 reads CASSQDPGGGYSYTF. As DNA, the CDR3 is TGCGCCAGCAGCCAAGACCCAGGGGGCGGCTATAGCTACACCTTC.